This TCR beta chain was recovered during a study of early T cells in non-severe SARS-CoV-2 infection. This clonotype was counted at least ten times. The antigen remains unidentified. CDR1 is SEHNR and CDR2 is FQNEAQ in the germline V gene (reference sequence). V was clipped by 5 bases and J by 8 bases, with 15 bases between them. This CDR3 has 13 residues. General study points: Anti-spike CD8 responses were favored by VDJdb matching, which missed private and CD4 specificities.

Individual cDNA molecules carried attached unique molecular identifiers. Each CDR3 protein gets one entry after TCRdb re-called the 5' RACE reads with MiXCR. This table has roughly 60,000 distinct CDR3 sequences, roughly 5.5% appearing once. V usage is TRBV7-9 and J usage is TRBJ1-2; D is undetermined. The source material was whole blood. The source of this sequence is an adult who was a healthcare worker with PCR-confirmed SARS-CoV-2 infection or an uninfected control (not recorded which). The CDR3 DNA reads as TGTGCCAGCAGCCCGTCTCAAAGTGGAGGCTACACCTTC. Translated, it gives CASSPSQSGGYTF.